One and the same sample provided the 26 T cell receptor beta chains below, sequenced in a study of T cells in localized non-small cell lung cancer. Produced via immunoSEQ multiplex PCR; TCRdb's table is partial and in-frame only. The sample holds nearly 25,000 clones, 80% to 95% seen once. The input for sequencing was peripheral blood, taken before any cancer treatment. The source is a woman between 35 and 70 years old with stage I lung adenocarcinoma.

This chain connects TRBV5-1 to TRBJ2-3; 7 bases match TRBD2. With V trimmed by 4 bases and J by 6 bases, 8 bases remained unmatched. CDR3 length: 14 amino acids. Germline values: CDR1 SGHRS, CDR2 YFSETQ. The CDR3, as DNA: TGCGCCAGCAGCCCGGGACTACACAAGGATACGCAGTATTTT. It is translated as CASSPGLHKDTQYF. The full variable domain, rest sourced from reference TRBV5-1 and TRBJ2-3, is KAGVTQTPRYLIKTRGQQVTLSCSPISGHRSVSWYQQTPGQGLQFLFEYFSETQRNKGNFPGRFSGRQFSNSRSEMNVSTLELGDSALYLCASSPGLHKDTQYFGPGTRLTVL.

This chain links TRBV6-1 with TRBJ2-1; 10 bases are shared with TRBD2. Germline V lookup: CDR1 MNHNS, CDR2 SASEGT. The ends lost 6 bases at V and 8 bases at J; junction bases unmatched: 10. This CDR3 has 15 residues. Here the CDR3 DNA reads TGTGCCAGCAGGAGACTAGCGGGCCTACAGCATGAGCAGTTCTTC. This translates into CASRRLAGLQHEQFF.

This chain connects TRBV7-2 to TRBJ2-1; 10 bases are shared with TRBD2. Losses at the gene ends were 1 base for V and 2 bases for J; bases not matched to a gene: 2. Germline values: CDR1 SGHTA, CDR2 FQGNSA. The CDR3 consists of 16 residues. CDR3 in amino acids: CASSLVSGRAYNEQFF. CDR3 sequence (DNA): TGTGCCAGCAGCTTAGTGAGCGGGAGGGCCTACAATGAGCAGTTCTTC.

The chain combines TRBV5-1 with TRBJ1-2; 8 bases map to TRBD1. The V gene's germline CDR1 is SGHRS and CDR2 YFSETQ. With 4 bases clipped from V and 4 bases from J, the junction kept 12 bases outside the gene matches. This CDR3 has 16 residues. CDR3 sequence reads: CASSPQDRGLFYGYTF. The CDR3 DNA reads as TGCGCCAGCAGCCCTCAAGACAGGGGACTATTCTATGGCTACACCTTC. The complete variable domain, with remaining parts taken from reference TRBV5-1 and TRBJ1-2, reads KAGVTQTPRYLIKTRGQQVTLSCSPISGHRSVSWYQQTPGQGLQFLFEYFSETQRNKGNFPGRFSGRQFSNSRSEMNVSTLELGDSALYLCASSPQDRGLFYGYTFGSGTRLTVV.

The chain has TRBV29-1 and TRBJ2-7; D is unresolved. This CDR3 is built from 12 residues. Germline CDR1 SQVTM, CDR2 ANQGSEA. Trimming took off 6 bases at V and 3 bases at J, with 12 bases between the two ends. CDR3 nucleotide sequence: TGCAGCGTCGCACCTGACCTCTACGAGCAGTACTTC. Protein: CSVAPDLYEQYF.

The genes are TRBV11-2 and TRBJ2-2, with D maybe TRBD2 (5 bases). The CDR3 is 14 residues long. Trimming pared 1 base from V and 3 bases from J, leaving 6 bases between. CDR1 is SGHAT and CDR2 is FQNNGV in the germline V gene. The CDR3 sequence: CASSLGTYTGELFF. CDR3 bases: TGTGCCAGCAGCTTAGGGACTTACACCGGGGAGCTGTTTTTT. Combining the CDR3 with reference TRBV11-2 and TRBJ2-2 gives the whole variable domain EAGVAQSPRYKIIEKRQSVAFWCNPISGHATLYWYQQILGQGPKLLIQFQNNGVVDDSQLPKDRFSAERLKGVDSTLKIQPAKLEDSAVYLCASSLGTYTGELFFGEGSRLTVL.

The genes are TRBV28 and TRBJ1-4, with D uncertain. There are 14 residues in the CDR3. Germline V lookup: CDR1 MDHEN, CDR2 SYDVKM. The ends were cut back, 10 bases at V and 2 bases at J, with 14 bases in the middle. For the CDR3, the DNA is TGTGCCACGGACGGGCGGTCCACTAATGAAAAACTGTTTTTT. Amino acids: CATDGRSTNEKLFF.

The chain uses TRBV7-9 and TRBJ2-7; weak D call: TRBD1 (6 bases). CDR1 is SEHNR, CDR2 FQNEAQ, per germline (reference sequence). This CDR3 has 13 residues. The ends were cut back, 4 bases at V and 6 bases at J, with 13 bases in the middle. CDR3 in DNA: TGTGCCAGCAGCTCGTTCACAGGGAGCGAGCAGTACTTC. It yields the protein CASSSFTGSEQYF.

The chain couples TRBV6-1 to TRBJ2-5; a possible D gene is TRBD2 (6 bases). The CDR3 consists of 13 residues. The V end was cut by 4 bases, the J end by 4 bases, with 10 bases between. Germline V gives CDR1 MNHNS, CDR2 SASEGT. The CDR3 reads CASSARGGETQYF. The CDR3 bases are TGTGCCAGCAGTGCTAGGGGAGGAGAGACCCAGTACTTC.

This chain connects TRBV5-6 to TRBJ2-7; no firm D call. The V gene's germline CDR1 is SGHDT and CDR2 YYEEEE. V was trimmed by 6 bases and J by 3 bases, leaving 10 bases between them. The CDR3 has 12 residues. CDR3 residues: CASTLTHYEQYF. The DNA of the CDR3 is TGTGCCAGCACTCTTACCCACTACGAGCAGTACTTC.

The rearrangement joins TRBV5-3 to TRBJ2-7, with TRBD1 identical over 7 bases. TRBV5-3 is annotated as an ORF whose role is uncertain. This CDR3 region has 15 residues. The J segment lost 6 bases and the V segment lost 5 bases, leaving 14 bases of the junction unmatched. CDR3 DNA: TGTGCCAGAAGTCGTTGCTTGGGACAGCGGAGCGAGCAGTACTTC. Translating gives CARSRCLGQRSEQYF.

The chain employs TRBV7-2 and TRBJ2-1; D tentatively fits TRBD1 or TRBD2 (6 bases each). Per germline, CDR1 SGHTA and CDR2 FQGNSA. Between the trimmed V and J ends, which lost 6 bases and 6 bases, there was a span of 12 bases. The CDR3 runs to 13 residues. Here the CDR3 DNA reads TGTGCCAGCAGGTTCACGGGGGCCAATGAGCAGTTCTTC. This encodes CASRFTGANEQFF.

The CDR3: CASSLVGGWSSGANVLTF. The CDR3 DNA reads TGTGCCAGCAGTTTAGTGGGGGGGTGGTCCTCTGGGGCCAACGTCCTGACTTTC. The rearrangement joins TRBV27 to TRBJ2-6, with 7 bases lining up with TRBD2. Germline CDR1 reads MNHEY; CDR2 reads SMNVEV (reference sequence). Losses at the gene ends were 2 bases for V and 0 bases for J; bases not matched to a gene: 7. This CDR3 spans 18 amino acids. The whole variable domain, filled in from reference TRBV27 and TRBJ2-6, reads EAQVTQNPRYLITVTGKKLTVTCSQNMNHEYMSWYRQDPGLGLRQIYYSMNVEVTDKGDVPEGYKVSRKEKRNFPLILESPSPNQTSLYFCASSLVGGWSSGANVLTFGAGSRLTVL.

J is TRBJ2-7 and V is TRBV5-4; D is perhaps TRBD1 or TRBD2 (5 bases each). The V and J ends lost 4 bases and 0 bases respectively, with 14 bases between them. This CDR3 contains 15 residues. The germline CDR1 and CDR2 sequences are SGHNT and YYREEE (reference sequence). The CDR3 DNA reads TGTGCCAGCAGCCAGGGCCCGGGACCCTCCTACGAGCAGTACTTC. It translates to CASSQGPGPSYEQYF.

The genes are TRBV28 and TRBJ1-4; no firm D call. This CDR3 is built from 13 residues. Trimming took off 3 bases at V and 7 bases at J, with 9 bases between the two ends. Germline lookup yields CDR1 MDHEN and CDR2 SYDVKM. The CDR3 is CASSFAGSEKLFF. CDR3 nucleotide sequence: TGTGCCAGCAGTTTTGCGGGGAGTGAAAAACTGTTTTTT.

The chain couples TRBV4-1 to TRBJ2-3; TRBD2 might be the D (6 bases). Germline loops: CDR1 MGHRA, CDR2 YSYEKL. The CDR3 is 16 residues long. Trimming removed 1 base at V and 2 bases at J, with 13 bases between. The CDR3 DNA follows: TGCGCCAGCAGCCAAGGGTGGAGGGCTTCCACAGATACGCAGTATTTT. Protein product: CASSQGWRASTDTQYF.

The chain couples TRBV11-2 to TRBJ2-5; D gene ambiguous. The V and J ends lost 1 base and 3 bases respectively, with 9 bases between them. This CDR3 has 14 amino acids. CDR1 SGHAT and CDR2 FQNNGV come from the germline V gene. CDR3 sequence reads: CASSLVFRKETQYF. DNA of the CDR3: TGTGCCAGCAGCTTAGTATTTAGGAAAGAGACCCAGTACTTC.

This chain joins TRBV10-3 and TRBJ1-6; TRBD1 might be the D (5 bases). Germline V lookup: CDR1 ENHRY, CDR2 SYGVKD. The V gene lost 10 bases and the J gene lost 9 bases, with 13 bases spanning the gap. The CDR3 consists of 12 residues. CDR3 protein: CATQSGASPLHF. Here the CDR3 DNA reads TGTGCCACCCAAAGCGGGGCTTCACCCCTCCACTTT.

The rearrangement links TRBV5-6 to TRBJ2-5; D is possibly TRBD1 (6 bases). CDR1 and CDR2 (germline): SGHDT, YYEEEE. CDR3 length: 12 residues. V gave up 3 bases and J gave up 9 bases, with 12 bases separating them. The CDR3, as DNA: TGTGCCAGCAGCTATCAGGGGCGGGCCCAGTACTTC. Translation gives CASSYQGRAQYF.

The chain uses TRBV18 and TRBJ2-5; D possibly matches TRBD1 or TRBD2 (5 bases each). The CDR3 is 17 residues long. V lost 1 base, J lost 1 base, and 16 bases lay in between. Germline V lookup: CDR1 KGHSH, CDR2 LQKENI. The CDR3 spells CASSPQGPPVLQETQYF. CDR3 nucleotides: TGTGCCAGCTCACCACAGGGACCACCCGTCCTCCAAGAGACCCAGTACTTC.

This clone was detected only a few times. This chain links TRBV5-6 with TRBJ2-5; D is tentatively TRBD1 or TRBD2 (5 bases each). There are 15 residues in the CDR3. The V end lost 0 bases, the J end lost 1 base, and 10 bases lay between the germline ends. Germline loops: CDR1 SGHDT, CDR2 YYEEEE. The CDR3 sequence is CASSLEIGTQETQYF. CDR3 nucleotide sequence: TGTGCCAGCAGCTTGGAGATTGGGACCCAAGAGACCCAGTACTTC.

The chain couples TRBV7-9 to TRBJ1-2; D is possibly TRBD1 (5 bases). This CDR3 has 16 amino acids. CDR1 is SEHNR, CDR2 FQNEAQ, per germline (reference sequence). Deletions cut 1 base from V and 8 bases from J, with 20 bases between. DNA of the CDR3: TGTGCCAGCAGCTTAGATCGTCAGTTGGGGACGGAGGGCTACACCTTC. This translates into CASSLDRQLGTEGYTF.

The J gene is TRBJ1-1, the V gene TRBV10-2; D is undetermined. Trimming removed 2 bases from V and 1 base from J, with 8 bases in between. CDR3 length: 14 residues. CDR1 is WSHSY and CDR2 is SAAADI in the germline V gene. CDR3 bases: TGCGCCAGCAGTGAGCTGGTCGAGAACACTGAAGCTTTCTTT. Its protein product is CASSELVENTEAFF.

This chain uses TRBV7-2 with TRBJ1-1, with unresolved D. From germline, CDR1 is SGHTA and CDR2 FQGNSA. With 2 bases removed from V and 3 bases from J, the gap between germline ends came to 13 bases. The CDR3 consists of 15 residues. DNA of the CDR3: TGTGCCAGCAGCTTAAAGTGGTCCGGACACACTGAAGCTTTCTTT. This translates into CASSLKWSGHTEAFF.

The gene calls are TRBV7-3 and TRBJ2-2; D possibly uses TRBD1 or TRBD2 (5 bases each). Germline V gene lookup returns CDR1 SGHTA and CDR2 FQGTGA. The CDR3 consists of 16 residues. V was clipped by 5 bases and J by 0 bases, with 13 bases between them. The CDR3: CASSPRVGANTGELFF. The CDR3, as DNA: TGTGCCAGCAGCCCCCGTGTGGGGGCGAACACCGGGGAGCTGTTTTTT.

The chain couples TRBV9 to TRBJ2-1, with 8 positions matching TRBD2. The ends lost 4 bases at V and 0 bases at J; junction bases unmatched: 15. CDR1 SGDLS and CDR2 YYNGEE come from the germline V gene. There are 19 residues in the CDR3. The CDR3 reads CASSTPTSGELGSYNEQFF. CDR3 coding DNA: TGTGCCAGCAGCACTCCAACTAGCGGCGAGTTGGGCTCCTACAATGAGCAGTTCTTC.